What follows describes a single T cell receptor beta chain. The antigen is undetermined. The CDR3 is 14 residues long. Germline CDR1 is SGHNT and CDR2 is YENEEA. The ends were cut back, 3 bases at V and 7 bases at J, with 10 bases in the middle. The data stem from a study of OX40 agonist ivuxolimab in advanced cancers. Whole-study results and caveats: The 0.1-3.0 mg/kg partial responders had among the lowest clonal expansion. CD4+ and CD8+ T cells in blood underwent clonal expansion by week 6 at 0.1 to 3.0 mg/kg.

Sequencing was performed with immunoSEQ multiplex PCR; in TCRdb, only in-frame clones are kept and a portion is missing. The repertoire holds some 41,000 clones, with 80% to 90% as singletons. The receptor's source is an adult with an advanced solid tumor such as melanoma, head and neck, liver or kidney cancer. The V call is TRBV11-3, the J call TRBJ1-6, with D perhaps matching TRBD1 (6 bases). The specimen comprised CD4+ or CD8+ T cells sorted from blood, sampled in a trial of the OX40 agonist ivuxolimab. Here the CDR3 reads CASSFGGGNSPLHF. CDR3 DNA sequence: TGTGCCAGCAGCTTTGGGGGCGGAAATTCACCCCTCCACTTT.